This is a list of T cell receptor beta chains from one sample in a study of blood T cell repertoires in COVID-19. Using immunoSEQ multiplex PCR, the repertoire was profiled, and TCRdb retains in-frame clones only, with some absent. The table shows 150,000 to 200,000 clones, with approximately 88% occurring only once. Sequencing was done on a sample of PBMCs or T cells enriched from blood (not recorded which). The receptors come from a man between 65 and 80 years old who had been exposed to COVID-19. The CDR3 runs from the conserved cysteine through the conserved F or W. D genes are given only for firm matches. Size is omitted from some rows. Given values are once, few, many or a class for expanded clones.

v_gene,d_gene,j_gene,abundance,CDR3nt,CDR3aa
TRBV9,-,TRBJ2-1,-,TGTGCCAGCAGCGGAACAGGGAGCTCCTACAATGAGCAGTTCTTC,CASSGTGSSYNEQFF
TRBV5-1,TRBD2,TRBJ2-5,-,TGCGCCTCTGAAGGGGGCCCACTAGCGGGGGGCGGAGAGACCCAGTACTTC,CASEGGPLAGGGETQYF
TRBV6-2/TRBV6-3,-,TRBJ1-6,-,TGTGCCAGCAGTTACGGAGGGGAGTCCTATAATTCACCCCTCCACTTT,CASSYGGESYNSPLHF
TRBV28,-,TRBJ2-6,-,TGTGCTGGGAGTTCTGGGGCCAACGTCCTGACTTTC,CAGSSGANVLTF
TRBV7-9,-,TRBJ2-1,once,TGTGCCAGCAGCGCTCAGAGGGATGAGCAGTTCTTC,CASSAQRDEQFF
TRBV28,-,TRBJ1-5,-,TGTGCCAGCAAGGAGGGGATCAATCAGCCCCAGCATTTT,CASKEGINQPQHF
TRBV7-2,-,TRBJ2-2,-,TGTGCCAGCAGCTTAGGGACTACTTTCAGTGGGGAGCTGTTTTTT,CASSLGTTFSGELFF
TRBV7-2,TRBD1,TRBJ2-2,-,TGTGCCAGCAGCTCCAGACAGGGCAACACCGGGGAGCTGTTTTTT,CASSSRQGNTGELFF
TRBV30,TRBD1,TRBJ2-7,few,TGTGCCTGGAGTGGGCAGGGGGCTGGTGAGCAGTACTTC,CAWSGQGAGEQYF
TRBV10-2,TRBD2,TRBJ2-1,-,TGCGCCAGCAGGGCCGGGACTAGCGGGAGTAATGAGCAGTTCTTC,CASRAGTSGSNEQFF
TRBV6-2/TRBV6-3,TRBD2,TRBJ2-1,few,TGTGCCAGCAGTTATCGGGGGGATTACAATGAGCAGTTCTTC,CASSYRGDYNEQFF
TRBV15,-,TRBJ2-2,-,TGTGCCACCAGCAGAGCGAACCTTGGAGGCCCCGGGGAGCTGTTTTTT,CATSRANLGGPGELFF
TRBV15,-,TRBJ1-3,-,TGTGCCACCAGCAGGATGGCCCGCTCTGGAAACACCATATATTTT,CATSRMARSGNTIYF
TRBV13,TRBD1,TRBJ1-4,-,TGTGCCAGCAGCTTAGAGTCAGGGGGTGAAAAACTGTTTTTT,CASSLESGGEKLFF
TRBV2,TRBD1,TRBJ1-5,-,TGTGCCAGCAGGGGACAGGCACTTAGCAATCAGCCCCAGCATTTT,CASRGQALSNQPQHF
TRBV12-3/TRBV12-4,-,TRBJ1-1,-,TGTGCCAGCAGTTTAAACTTGAACACTGAAGCTTTCTTT,CASSLNLNTEAFF
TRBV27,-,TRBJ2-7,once,TGTGCCGCGGGGCCTCTTCGCCCCTACGAGCAGTACTTC,CAAGPLRPYEQYF
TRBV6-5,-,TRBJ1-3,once,TGTGCCAGCACCACAGGAAGCTCTGGAAACACCATATATTTT,CASTTGSSGNTIYF
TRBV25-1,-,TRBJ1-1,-,TGTGCCAGCAGTGTGACAGGTATGAACACTGAAGCTTTCTTT,CASSVTGMNTEAFF
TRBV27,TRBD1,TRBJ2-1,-,TGTGCCAGCAGACACAGGGGCGGGCGTCTGACTACCCCCAATGAGCAGTTCTTC,CASRHRGGRLTTPNEQFF
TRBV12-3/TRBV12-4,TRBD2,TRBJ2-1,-,TGTGCCACGGGACTAGCGGCCAATGAGCAGTTCTTC,CATGLAANEQFF
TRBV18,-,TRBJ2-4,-,TGTGCCAGCTCACCAGAGGAAGGGGTCAAAAACATTCAGTACTTC,CASSPEEGVKNIQYF
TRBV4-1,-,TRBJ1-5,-,TGCGCCAGCAGCCAGGATGGACAAGTGGGAGGACAGCCCCAGCATTTT,CASSQDGQVGGQPQHF
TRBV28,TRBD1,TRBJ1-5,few,TGTGCCAGCAGACAGGGACAGGCGTCCAATCAGCCCCAGCATTTT,CASRQGQASNQPQHF
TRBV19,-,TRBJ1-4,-,TGTGCCAGTGGGACAGAAAAACTGTTTTTT,CASGTEKLFF
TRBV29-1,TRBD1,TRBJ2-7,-,TGCAGCGTTGACTACAGGGGAAGCGAGCAGTACTTC,CSVDYRGSEQYF
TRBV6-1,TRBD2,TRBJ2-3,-,TGTGCCAGCAGTGGGCTATCGGGGGGTCGAGCAGATACGCAGTATTTT,CASSGLSGGRADTQYF
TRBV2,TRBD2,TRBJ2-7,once,TGTGCCAGCAGACGACTAGCCCTTAGCTCCTACGAGCAGTACTTC,CASRRLALSSYEQYF
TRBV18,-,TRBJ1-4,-,TGTGCCAGCTCTCCGGGGGGCTATAATGAAAAACTGTTTTTT,CASSPGGYNEKLFF
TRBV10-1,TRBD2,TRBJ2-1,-,TGCGCCAGCAGTGAAAGTAGCGGGAGCTCCTACAATGAGCAGTTCTTC,CASSESSGSSYNEQFF
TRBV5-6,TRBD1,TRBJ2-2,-,TGTGCCAGCCAACAGGGGGAGAACACCGGGGAGCTGTTTTTT,CASQQGENTGELFF
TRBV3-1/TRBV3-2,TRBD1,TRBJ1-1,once,TGTGCCAGCAACGGACAGGCGAACACTGAAGCTTTCTTT,CASNGQANTEAFF
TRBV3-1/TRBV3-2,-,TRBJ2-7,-,TGTGCCAGCAGCCAAAGGCGGGGCAGGGGGAACTACGAGCAGTACTTC,CASSQRRGRGNYEQYF
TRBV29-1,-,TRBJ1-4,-,TGCAGCGTCGCCAACTTGGAAAAACTGTTTTTT,CSVANLEKLFF
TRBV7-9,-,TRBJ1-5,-,TGTGCCAGCAGCTCTCACAGGGATCAGCCCCAGCATTTT,CASSSHRDQPQHF
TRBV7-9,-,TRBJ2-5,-,TGTGCCAATAATCGAGGAGATTTCACGACCCAGTACTTC,CANNRGDFTTQYF
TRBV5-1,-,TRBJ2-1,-,TGCGCCAGCAGGCCAACCTTAGCGACCGATGAGCAGTTCTTC,CASRPTLATDEQFF
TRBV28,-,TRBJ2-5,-,TGTGCCAGCAGTTTACCTGGGGGCGACAGGACCAAATACTTC,CASSLPGGDRTKYF
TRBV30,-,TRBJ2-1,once,TGTGCCTGGAGTGAGACGAGTTACTACGGCAATGAGCAGTTCTTC,CAWSETSYYGNEQFF
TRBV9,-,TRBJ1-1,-,TGTGCCAGCAGCGCCCTAGAGGGGACACTTGACACTGAAGCTTTCTTT,CASSALEGTLDTEAFF
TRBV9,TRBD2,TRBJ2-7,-,TGTGCCAGCAGCCTCGGGACTAGTGCCTCCTACGAGCAGTACTTC,CASSLGTSASYEQYF
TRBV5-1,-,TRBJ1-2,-,TGCGCCAGCCGAATCAGCCCGGGTTCCCTTCTCTATGGCTACACCTTC,CASRISPGSLLYGYTF